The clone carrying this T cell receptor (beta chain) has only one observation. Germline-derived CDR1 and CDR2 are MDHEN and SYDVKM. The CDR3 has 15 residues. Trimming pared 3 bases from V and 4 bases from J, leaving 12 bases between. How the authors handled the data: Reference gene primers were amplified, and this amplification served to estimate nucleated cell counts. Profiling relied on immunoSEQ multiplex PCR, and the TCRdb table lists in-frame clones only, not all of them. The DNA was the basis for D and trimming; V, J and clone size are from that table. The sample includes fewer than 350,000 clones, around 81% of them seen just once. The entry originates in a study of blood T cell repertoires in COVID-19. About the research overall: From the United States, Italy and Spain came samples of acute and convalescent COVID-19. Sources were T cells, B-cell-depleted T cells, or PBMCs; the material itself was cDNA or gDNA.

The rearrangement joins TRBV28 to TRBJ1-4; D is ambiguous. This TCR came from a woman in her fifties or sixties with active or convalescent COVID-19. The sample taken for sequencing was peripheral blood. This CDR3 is CASSLTGELNEKLFF. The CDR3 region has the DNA TGTGCCAGCAGTTTGACTGGAGAACTTAATGAAAAACTGTTTTTT.